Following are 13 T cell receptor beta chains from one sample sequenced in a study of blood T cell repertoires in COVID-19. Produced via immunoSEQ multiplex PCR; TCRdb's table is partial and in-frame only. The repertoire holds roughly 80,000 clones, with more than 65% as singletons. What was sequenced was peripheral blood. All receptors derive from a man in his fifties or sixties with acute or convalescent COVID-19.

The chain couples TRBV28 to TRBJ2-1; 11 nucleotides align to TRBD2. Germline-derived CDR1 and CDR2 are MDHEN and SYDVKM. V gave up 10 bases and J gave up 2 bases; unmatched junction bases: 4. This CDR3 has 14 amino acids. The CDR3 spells CATLAGGTYNEQFF. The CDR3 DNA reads TGTGCCACCCTAGCGGGAGGCACCTACAATGAGCAGTTCTTC.

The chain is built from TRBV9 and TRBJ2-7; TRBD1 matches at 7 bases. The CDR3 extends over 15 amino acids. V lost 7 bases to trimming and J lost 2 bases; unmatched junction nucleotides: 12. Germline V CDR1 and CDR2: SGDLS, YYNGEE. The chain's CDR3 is CASQGSKGAAYEQYF. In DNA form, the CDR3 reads TGTGCCAGCCAGGGATCGAAGGGGGCTGCCTACGAGCAGTACTTC.

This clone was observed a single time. In DNA form, the CDR3 reads TGTGCCAGCAGTTTAGTTCCAGGGCAAGCCTACGAGCAGTACTTC. It specifies CASSLVPGQAYEQYF. V and J are TRBV27 and TRBJ2-7; D is possibly TRBD1 (5 bases). The V and J ends lost 2 bases and 2 bases respectively, with 13 bases between them. The CDR3 is 15 residues long. The V gene's germline CDR1 is MNHEY and CDR2 SMNVEV (reference sequence).

CDR3 region: CASRTGQGARDYGYTF. DNA for the CDR3: TGTGCCAGCAGAACGGGACAGGGGGCGCGGGACTATGGCTACACCTTC. The J gene is TRBJ1-2, the V gene TRBV27; 12 nucleotides line up with TRBD1. The germline V gene encodes CDR1 MNHEY and CDR2 SMNVEV (reference sequence). J gave up 3 bases and V 6 bases, and 8 bases lay outside the gene matches. The CDR3 is 16 amino acids.

Here the CDR3 DNA reads TGTGCCAGCGACGGAGGGACCCCCTACCAAGAGACCCAGTACTTC. Its protein is CASDGGTPYQETQYF. The chain couples TRBV2 to TRBJ2-5, with a weak D call TRBD2 (6 bases). The CDR3 extends over 15 amino acids. Trimming cost V 8 bases and J 0 bases, with 16 bases left between them. Germline assignment: CDR1 SNHLY and CDR2 FYNNEI.

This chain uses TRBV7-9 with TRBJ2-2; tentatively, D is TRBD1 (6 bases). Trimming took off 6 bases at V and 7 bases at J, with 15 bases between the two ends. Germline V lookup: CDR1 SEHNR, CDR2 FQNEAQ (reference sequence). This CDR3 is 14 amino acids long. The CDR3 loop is CASRPDRQVGELFF. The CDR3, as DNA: TGTGCCAGCAGACCCGACAGACAGGTCGGGGAGCTGTTTTTT. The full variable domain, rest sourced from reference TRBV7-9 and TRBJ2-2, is DTGVSQNPRHKITKRGQNVTFRCDPISEHNRLYWYRQTLGQGPEFLTYFQNEAQLEKSRLLSDRFSAERPKGSFSTLEIQRTEQGDSAMYLCASRPDRQVGELFFGEGSRLTVL.

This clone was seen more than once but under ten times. CDR3 loop: CASSFSDYGYTF. The CDR3 DNA is TGTGCCAGCAGTTTTAGTGACTATGGCTACACCTTC. The V gene is TRBV12-3 or TRBV12-4, the J gene TRBJ1-2; D is undetermined. V dropped 3 bases and J dropped 3 bases, with 5 bases sitting between them. The CDR3 totals 12 residues.

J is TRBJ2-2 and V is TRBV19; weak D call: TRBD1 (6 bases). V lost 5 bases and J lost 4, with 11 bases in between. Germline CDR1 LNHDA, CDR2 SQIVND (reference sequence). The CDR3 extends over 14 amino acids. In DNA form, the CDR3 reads TGTGCCAGTAGTGTGGACAGAATCACCGGGGAGCTGTTTTTT. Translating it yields CASSVDRITGELFF.

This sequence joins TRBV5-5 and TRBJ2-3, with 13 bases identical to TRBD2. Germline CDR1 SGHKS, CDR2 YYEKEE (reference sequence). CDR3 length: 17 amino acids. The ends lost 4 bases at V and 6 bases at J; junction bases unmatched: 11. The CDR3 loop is CASSKNGLAGAGDTQYF. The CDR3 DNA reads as TGTGCCAGCAGCAAGAACGGACTAGCGGGGGCCGGGGATACGCAGTATTTT.

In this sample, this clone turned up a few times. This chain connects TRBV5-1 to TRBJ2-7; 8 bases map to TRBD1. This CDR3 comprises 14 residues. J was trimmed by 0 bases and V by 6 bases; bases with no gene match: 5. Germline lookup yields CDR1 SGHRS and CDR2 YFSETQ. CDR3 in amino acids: CASNTGTGSYEQYF. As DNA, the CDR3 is TGCGCCAGCAATACCGGGACAGGCTCCTACGAGCAGTACTTC.

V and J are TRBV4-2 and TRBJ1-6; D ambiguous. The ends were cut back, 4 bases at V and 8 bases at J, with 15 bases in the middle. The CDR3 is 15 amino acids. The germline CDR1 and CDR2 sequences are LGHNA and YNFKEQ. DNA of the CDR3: TGTGCCAGCAGCCCCGCGGCGCAGCGGGATTCACCCCTCCACTTT. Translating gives CASSPAAQRDSPLHF.

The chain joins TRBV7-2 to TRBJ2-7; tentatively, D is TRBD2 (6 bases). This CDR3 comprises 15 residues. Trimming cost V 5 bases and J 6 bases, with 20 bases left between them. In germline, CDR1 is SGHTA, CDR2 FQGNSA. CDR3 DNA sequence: TGTGCCAGCAGCGCCCAGGGACTTACTTTCGGCGAGCAGTACTTC. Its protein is CASSAQGLTFGEQYF.

CDR3 coding DNA: TGTGCCAGCTCGTGGGGCTTGAACACTGAAGCTTTCTTT. This encodes CASSWGLNTEAFF. This chain joins TRBV7-3 and TRBJ1-1, with D tentatively TRBD1 (5 bases). Germline CDR1 and CDR2: SGHTA and FQGTGA. V dropped 8 bases and J dropped 0 bases, with 10 bases sitting between them. The CDR3 runs 13 residues.